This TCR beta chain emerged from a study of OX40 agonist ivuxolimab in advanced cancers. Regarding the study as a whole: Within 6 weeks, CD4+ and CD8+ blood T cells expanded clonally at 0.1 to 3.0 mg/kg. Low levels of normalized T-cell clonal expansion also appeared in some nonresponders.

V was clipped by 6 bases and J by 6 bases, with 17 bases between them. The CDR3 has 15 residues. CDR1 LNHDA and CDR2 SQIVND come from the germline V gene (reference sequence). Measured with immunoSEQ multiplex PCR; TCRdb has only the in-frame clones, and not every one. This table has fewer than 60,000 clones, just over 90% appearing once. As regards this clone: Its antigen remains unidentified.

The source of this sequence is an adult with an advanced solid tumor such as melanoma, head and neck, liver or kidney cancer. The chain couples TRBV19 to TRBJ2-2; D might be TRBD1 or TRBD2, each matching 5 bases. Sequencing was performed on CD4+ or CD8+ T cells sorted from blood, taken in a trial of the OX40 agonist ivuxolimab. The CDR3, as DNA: TGTGCCAGTAGCCGACGGGGCGGAAATTCCGGGGAGCTGTTTTTT. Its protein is CASSRRGGNSGELFF.